This T cell receptor beta chain was identified during a study of blood T cells in healthy people across ages. Study results and caveats: Naive and antigen-experienced cells could not be conclusively compared, given unsorted PBMCs. It was held that diversity estimates obtained from one million T cells represented underestimates.

Primers used in a second PCR of roughly 6 to 11 cycles were a sample-barcoded 5' primer and a J-beta primer mix. TCRdb passed the 5' RACE reads through MiXCR, listing each CDR3 protein once. The repertoire holds 1.6 million or so distinct CDR3 sequences, with around 35% as singletons. This clonotype was counted a few times. The antigen is not known. Material for sequencing was blood. The source of this sequence is a woman in her twenties or thirties in good health.

CDR3 sequence: CASSQDWQHNEQFF. The DNA of the CDR3 is TGTGCCAGCAGCCAAGATTGGCAGCACAATGAGCAGTTCTTC. The chain combines TRBV3-1 with TRBJ2-1; unclear D gene. V was cut by 0 bases and J by 5 bases, with 8 bases left in between. Germline V lookup: CDR1 LGHDT, CDR2 YNNKEL (reference sequence). The CDR3 is made up of 14 amino acids.